Listed below are T cell receptor beta chains from one sample, sequenced in a study of T cell responses to AZD1222 COVID-19 vaccine. TCRdb's copy holds only in-frame clones and misses some; the assay was immunoSEQ multiplex PCR. The sample includes about 110,000 clones, more than 75% of them seen just once. Sample: peripheral blood, taken on day 0 of AZD1222 vaccination. These receptors all come from an adult in good health. Both conserved end residues are part of each CDR3.

v_gene	j_gene	CDR3aa
TRBV24-1	TRBJ1-4	CATSDLEWQGPNEKLFF
TRBV7-2	TRBJ2-2	CASRVAAASTGELFF
TRBV3-1/TRBV3-2	TRBJ1-2	CASSHRSTGANYGYTF
TRBV2	TRBJ2-7	CASSVLGEQYF
TRBV4-1	TRBJ1-1	CASSRLTGANTEAFF
TRBV19	TRBJ1-2	CASSGGWGQVHGYTF
TRBV7-8	TRBJ1-2	CASSLGAATGAYGYTF
TRBV9	TRBJ2-3	CASSVEGYTSTDTQYF
TRBV19	TRBJ1-3	CASSRAVDAGNTIYF
TRBV4-3	TRBJ2-1	CASSQSGSNEQFF
TRBV5-1	TRBJ1-3	CASSLALTGYGNTIYF
TRBV19	TRBJ2-2	CASNYRGPTGELFF
TRBV14	NA	CASSHLNSYNEQFF
TRBV10-3	TRBJ1-2	CAISRPGQGNGYTF
TRBV27	TRBJ1-2	CASSFGGTGANYGYTF
TRBV4-2	TRBJ1-2	CASSHEKGGGQGVGYGYTF
TRBV2	TRBJ2-2	CASRRGRDTGELFF
TRBV5-5	TRBJ2-5	CASSLVVAGAFQETQYF
TRBV2	TRBJ1-2	CASMGRGLEGYTF
TRBV5-4	TRBJ1-1	CASSFTGVNTEAFF
TRBV7-2	TRBJ2-1	CASWPSAGRGNEQFF
TRBV14	TRBJ1-1	CASSHPQPWDTEAFF
TRBV29-1	TRBJ2-3	CSVAAGTGGLDTQYF
TRBV5-1	TRBJ1-1	CASSSDADGWAEAFF
TRBV5-4	TRBJ1-2	CASSRDRGLGYYGYTF
TRBV6-5	TRBJ1-3	CASSYSTLSSGNTIYF
TRBV6-1	TRBJ2-7	CASSEQVGPPGF
TRBV6-9	TRBJ1-5	CASSYFRGNQPQHF
TRBV7-2	TRBJ2-1	CASSLVGRQFF
TRBV7-9	TRBJ1-2	CASSLSQPNYGYTF
TRBV11-3	TRBJ1-5	CASSTLGGQGDDQPQHF